This T cell receptor beta chain was profiled in a study of cytomegalovirus exposure and HLA in healthy donors (dated by TCRdb to the late 2010s). For the study in its entirety: An earlier analysis of more than 550 of the donors reported approximately 300 Gb of sequence data and around 110 million unique TCR beta sequences obtained from some 170 million T cells. An early release covering about 600 HLA-typed donors comprised about 300 gigabases of sequencing data and about 90 million unique TCR sequences. Among the roughly 370 genotyped donors, approximately 81% belonged to the genetic ancestry cluster associated with self-reported Caucasian donors. The aim of the study was to test whether cataloging public T cell receptors could identify signatures of past pathogen exposure. Using immunosequencing, the study profiled T cell repertoires from 666 subjects and related those repertoires to cytomegalovirus serostatus. Besides the first cohort of around 700 subjects, a separate validation cohort made up of over 95 different subjects was used. To predict cytomegalovirus infection status, the study combined high-throughput TCR immunosequencing, statistical association of individual TCRs with disease status, and machine learning. A later analysis re-examined previously published TCR beta repertoires from 500 to 700 donors and added high-resolution HLA genotyping to investigate patterns of TCR occurrence. Rather than using new phenotypic data, the later analysis identified candidate immune exposures from TCR beta sequences and from how often those sequences occurred across donors. An earlier analysis of 500 to 650 of the donors applied high-throughput TCR beta sequencing to assess whether each TCR beta V gene segment acted as functional or pseudogenic. Donor age, sex, ethnicity and CMV serostatus were collected together with the repertoire data. A later genetic analysis took genome-wide SNP genotypes for about 65% of the 666 donors and used that subset as a discovery cohort. All discovery cohort repertoires had been generated on a single sequencing platform. HLA typing included class I and class II loci at four-digit resolution. Typing coverage varied by locus: roughly 629-630 donors for A, B, C, DRB1 and DQB1; roughly 500 for DQA1; about 600 for DPA1; approximately 490 for DPB1. Because of strong linkage in the cohort, roughly five DR-DQ haplotypes were treated as single units for association and clustering. On average, around 240,000 unique TCR beta nucleotide sequences were sequenced per donor among several hundred genotyped donors of the cohort, with around 19% of those sequences being non-productive.

Notes on this clone: Its cognate antigen has yet to be identified. Qualities for individual bases were not recorded, and no much larger clone is one base off.

Including cysteine and phenylalanine, the CDR3 has 17 amino acids. Just the 51-base CDR3 DNA is kept, in frame starting at base 1. From the germline V gene, CDR1 is SGHRS and CDR2 is YFSETQ. Trimming takes 4 bases from V and 0 bases from J, and the germline ends sit 16 bases apart. Receptor libraries were prepared by the immunoSEQ multiplex PCR assay. The multiplex PCR relied on a mix of 60 forward primers for TCR Vbeta segments and 13 reverse primers for TCR Jbeta segments. The CDR3 region of rearranged TCR beta genes was amplified from genomic DNA with a multiplex PCR assay. On the Illumina HiSeq System, the amplified TCR beta libraries were sequenced as 87-base-pair reads. As for the authors' bioinformatics: A later analysis tallied roughly 76 million unique TCR beta chains across the 660 or so repertoires, and some 10 million of those chains were shared by two or more donors. A nearest-neighbor algorithm error-corrected the raw reads and collapsed the reads into unique sequences, merging closely related sequences to remove PCR and sequencing errors. To assign V, D and J gene segments, CDR3 sequences were aligned to IMGT reference sequences. Each retained sequence needed at least a six-nucleotide match to both a V gene segment and a J gene segment. A rearrangement counted as productive if the CDR3 had no stop codons and remained in frame with V and J, and every other rearrangement counted as non-productive. CDR3 was defined according to IMGT convention as the region running from the second conserved V-encoded cysteine to the conserved J-encoded phenylalanine. The earlier analysis of 500 to 600 of the donors excluded sequences that lacked an unambiguous match to a single V gene segment. An earlier analysis of fewer than 750 of the donors classified V segments as functional when productive rearrangements were above 56.7% and as segregating when the standard deviation between donors was above 5%. A statistical classification framework was developed to diagnose cytomegalovirus status using the catalog of TCR beta chain sequences. V and J gene assignment, in a later analysis, came from comparing TCR nucleotide sequences with IMGT/GENE-DB human TR gene sequences. Using the TCRdist pipeline, a later analysis assigned CDR3 sequences along with most-parsimonious VDJ recombination scenarios. A later analysis defined each TCR beta chain by its CDR3 amino acid sequence plus V-gene family, and excluded reads lacking a unique V-gene family. As a way to deal with suspected cross-contamination and a sequencing artifact, a later analysis dropped 450 to 600 nucleotide sequences that were highly shared and had low generation probability. In a later analysis, a clonal expansion index for each public chain was calculated from normalized within-repertoire ranks of inferred template counts. In a later analysis, generation probabilities were computed with a VDJ recombination model fitted to out-of-frame rearrangements, and the resulting probabilities were checked against IGoR. A later analysis scored TCR-TCR, TCR-HLA and TCR-CMV co-occurrence with hypergeometric tests, applying a repertoire-size bias correction to TCR pairs. False discovery rates were estimated in a later analysis by permuting HLA or CMV assignments 20 times. In a later analysis, co-occurring TCRs were grouped using DBSCAN, and TCRdist sequence similarity was added for clustering within HLA-allele-positive subsets. Co-occurrence clustering excluded repertoires with fewer than 30,000 or more than 120,000 public chains, plus five with anomalous nucleotide sharing. TCRdb mirrors the immuneACCESS table, restricted to in-frame sequences. Some clones are absent from its copies; in checked studies, under half trace to an unresolved V gene, and the reason for the others is unknown. V, J and clone size derive from that table, while D and trimming were established from the DNA sequence. For this sample the table gives 100,000 to 150,000 clones, of which less than 90% were detected only once. The top ten clonotypes cover 15% to 20% of the sample.

The study at large found these results: CMV serostatus was the only immune exposure information available for the cohort. Across donors, most TCR sequences were observed very rarely, whereas some public TCRs were present in many individuals. In a later analysis, the rate of TCR association differed among HLA loci, with DRB1 alleles having the most associated TCRs and HLA-C alleles having the fewest. A further reported finding was that TCR beta sequences accurately predicted the HLA-A and HLA-B alleles for most subjects in the first cohort. A group of highly shared sequence variants was considered likely to be a technical artifact of the sequencing pipeline. In a later analysis, most CMV-associated TCR beta chains were found to appear HLA-restricted, with HLA associations seemingly driven largely by CMV exposure. Compared with the roughly 720-donor mean, donors in an Asian-associated ancestry cluster had fewer N-insertions in productive TCRs, according to a later genetic analysis. In vitro tests confirmed that a few of the cytomegalovirus-associated TCR beta chains recognize cytomegalovirus antigens. The study gave a list of under 200 TCR beta chains associated with cytomegalovirus. In an earlier analysis of several hundred of the donors, most TCR beta V segments were observed in productive rearrangements about 87% or about 30% of the time, broadly matching IMGT annotations. The earlier analysis of nearly 600 of the donors excluded some 16 rarely observed V segments, including chromosome 9 orphons, because counts were too low. Assigning TCR associations to individual alleles was difficult when HLA alleles, especially DR and DQ, strongly co-occurred. V-gene and J-gene trimming of TCR beta chains was associated with a missense DCLRE1C variant in a later genetic analysis, and the association was replicated in an independent cohort. Sequencing depth was assumed to be roughly uniform across donors in the presence/absence analyses, though that assumption may not hold. Because the 87-base-pair reads could not distinguish some IMGT-functional V segments, including TRBV6-2 and TRBV6-3, those segments were excluded. According to the authors, the approach could potentially be generalized to other disease states and immunological phenotypes. Because some donors lacked HLA typing at each locus, the association tests relied only on the typed subset. Specific HLA alleles were associated with about 17,000 TCR beta sequences at a false discovery rate of 0.05 in a later analysis. Cytomegalovirus status was reported to be diagnosed by the classifier with high specificity and sensitivity in both the original and validation cohorts. In this cohort, only TCR beta chains were sequenced, and detectable features were limited by the absence of alpha or paired-chain data. Compared with equally common non-associated chains, HLA-associated TCR beta chains in a later analysis were more clonally expanded and had lower generation probabilities. Linkage disequilibrium might explain the correlated functional status among segregating V segments, but an unknown experimental factor could not be excluded. Several of the top co-occurrence clusters appeared to be linked to parvovirus B19, influenza, CMV and Epstein-Barr virus, according to a later analysis.

In total, around 600 healthy bone marrow donors made up the cohort. At the time of sampling, every cohort member was nominally healthy, though immune exposures that went unrecorded were likely present. The donor was CMV seropositive and belonged to the group of 250 to 350 seropositive cohort members. Each donor provided a peripheral blood sample, and peripheral blood mononuclear cells were used for TCR beta sequencing. Genomic DNA was extracted from the blood cell samples with the Qiagen DNeasy Blood Extraction Kit. The V and J segments used are TRBV5-1 and TRBJ2-2, with a tentative D gene TRBD1 over 5 matching bases. This receptor was identified in a man between 18 and 29 years old in good health and CMV-seropositive. The sequenced material came from PBMCs. The CDR3 has the sequence CASSVPWGLANTGELFF. The DNA sequence is TGCGCCAGCAGCGTCCCCTGGGGCCTAGCGAACACCGGGGAGCTGTTTTTT. Outside the CDR3, residues come from the reference TRBV5-1 and TRBJ2-2 proteins, so the full variable domain is: KAGVTQTPRYLIKTRGQQVTLSCSPISGHRSVSWYQQTPGQGLQFLFEYFSETQRNKGNFPGRFSGRQFSNSRSEMNVSTLELGDSALYLCASSVPWGLANTGELFFGEGSRLTVL.